The 9 T cell receptor beta chains in this list originate from one sample, sequenced in a study of tumor-infiltrating lymphocytes in oesophageal squamous cell carcinoma. TCRdb used MiXCR to reprocess the PCR reads, holding one entry per CDR3 protein. The sample includes roughly 20,000 distinct CDR3 sequences, under 50% of them seen just once. The sample was blood. The receptor set was obtained from a male donor with esophageal squamous cell carcinoma.

This rearrangement joins TRBV7-3 to TRBJ2-6, with 8 bases aligning to TRBD1. The CDR3 runs to 17 residues. The J segment lost 0 bases and the V segment lost 4 bases, leaving 5 bases of the junction unmatched. CDR1 is SGHTA, CDR2 FQGTGA, per germline. CDR3 nucleotides: TGTGCCAGCAGCTCCGGACAGGGACGCTCTGGGGCCAACGTCCTGACTTTC. It translates to CASSSGQGRSGANVLTF.

This clonotype was observed a few times. The chain recombines TRBV20-1 with TRBJ2-2, with D perhaps TRBD1 (6 bases). CDR3 length: 13 amino acids. Germline CDR1 DFQATT, CDR2 SNEGSKA (reference sequence). V shed 2 bases and J shed 8 bases, with 12 bases lying between them. DNA of the CDR3: TGCAGTGCTAGAAAAGTGCAGGGGGGGGAGCTGTTTTTT. It encodes CSARKVQGGELFF.

This clonotype showed up just a few times. The DNA of the CDR3 is TGTGCCAGCAGCTTGGTAGTCTCAGTTAATGAAAAACTGTTTTTT. This encodes CASSLVVSVNEKLFF. The rearrangement links TRBV5-5 to TRBJ1-4, with unresolved D. The CDR3 consists of 15 residues. Trimming took 0 bases from V and 4 from J, leaving 10 bases between them. Germline V gene sequence: CDR1 SGHKS, CDR2 YYEKEE (reference sequence).

This clonotype has at least ten counts. The CDR3 nucleotides are TGTGCCAGCAATCAGGGACCTAGCACAGATACGCAGTATTTT. Protein sequence: CASNQGPSTDTQYF. V gene TRBV2 combines with J gene TRBJ2-3; D tentatively reads TRBD1 or TRBD2 (5 bases each). V lost 7 bases to trimming and J lost 0 bases, with 11 bases between them. Per germline, CDR1 SNHLY and CDR2 FYNNEI. The CDR3 totals 14 residues.

This clonotype was observed a handful of times. This clone may be a read error of a much larger clone one base away. The chain links TRBV5-8 to TRBJ2-1; D may be TRBD2 (5 bases). The CDR3 has 16 residues. V was shortened by 0 bases and J by 10 bases, with 20 bases between the two germline ends. Germline V gene sequence: CDR1 SGHTS, CDR2 YDEGEE. The DNA of the CDR3 is TGTGCCAGCAGCTTGGACCCCAGGATTGCCAGAGGGGAGCAGTTCTTC. Amino acid sequence: CASSLDPRIARGEQFF.

By share, this clonotype counts as medium-sized. The chain joins TRBV10-3 to TRBJ2-3; 10 bases line up with TRBD2. There are 16 residues in the CDR3. Germline V gene sequence: CDR1 ENHRY, CDR2 SYGVKD. Losses at the gene ends were 0 bases for V and 4 bases for J; bases not matched to a gene: 4. The CDR3 coding sequence is TGTGCCATCAGTGAGTCAAGCGGGAGGGCCCCAGATACGCAGTATTTT. Its translation: CAISESSGRAPDTQYF.

This clonotype was recorded once. Since no conserved phenylalanine or tryptophan closes the CDR3, a read error is the likely cause. Because the CDR3's place on the DNA is in doubt, the DNA is left out and the CDR3 is given as listed by TCRdb. The chain has TRBV10-3 and TRBJ1-1. From germline, CDR1 is ENHRY and CDR2 SYGVKD. The CDR3 comprises 13 residues, both ends counted. CDR3 in amino acids: CAINLTSGFSSGQ.

V and J are TRBV6-1 and TRBJ2-4; D not resolved. The J call is in doubt because the DNA end fits TRBJ2-5 better. This CDR3 comprises 15 residues. Per the germline V gene, CDR1 is MNHNS and CDR2 is SASEGT. CDR3 DNA sequence: TGTGCCAGCAGTGAAGAGAGTCACGGCTCCGAGACCCAGTACTTC. Its translation is CASSEESHGSETQYF.

This clonotype was seen ten or more times. This rearrangement joins TRBV19 to TRBJ2-1, with TRBD2 matching over 9 bases. This CDR3 comprises 16 residues. CDR1 and CDR2 from the germline V gene are LNHDA and SQIVND (reference sequence). Trimming removed 3 bases from V and 3 bases from J; junction bases left unmatched: 6. The CDR3 sequence: CASSIPSAGGYNEQFF. The CDR3 coding sequence is TGTGCCAGTAGTATCCCTTCAGCGGGAGGCTACAATGAGCAGTTCTTC.